This T cell receptor beta chain was sequenced in a study of cytomegalovirus exposure and HLA in healthy donors (dated 2017 in TCRdb). Some background on the complete study: According to a later analysis, one platform produced both the 120 validation repertoires and the 550 to 800 repertoires of the first cohort. To predict cytomegalovirus infection status, the study brought together high-throughput TCR immunosequencing, statistical association of individual TCRs with disease status, and machine learning. The study aimed to test whether signatures of past pathogen exposure could be identified by cataloging public T cell receptors. Besides the first cohort of roughly 660 subjects, a separate validation cohort made up of 120 different subjects was used. What the study reported, not specific to this receptor: The validation cohort had no HLA typing available for a later analysis, so co-occurrence within that cohort was assessed over all 120 or so repertoires. Cytomegalovirus status was reported to be diagnosed by the classifier with high specificity and sensitivity in both the original and validation cohorts. While some public TCRs were present in many individuals, most TCR sequences turned up only very rarely across donors. The study listed 150 to 200 TCR beta chains as associated with cytomegalovirus. Subsequent analysis determined that TCRs grouped into clusters in the first cohort also showed a tendency toward co-occurrence across the approximately 110 validation repertoires, and about 94% of cluster scores exceeded 0. According to the authors, the approach could potentially be generalized to other disease states and immunological phenotypes. In vitro tests confirmed that three of the cytomegalovirus-associated TCR beta chains recognize cytomegalovirus antigens.

Library prep was done by the immunoSEQ multiplex PCR assay. The paper's data handling went like this. To diagnose cytomegalovirus status from the catalog of TCR beta chain sequences, a statistical classification framework was built. Imported from immuneACCESS, the table was reduced by TCRdb to in-frame sequences with V and J called. These copies leave out some clones; in studies compared against another copy, an unresolved V gene accounts for under half, and the cause of the remainder is not known. V and J calls and clone size are copied from that table; D and trimming were computed from the DNA. The sample table lists 200,000 to 250,000 clones, roughly 88% of them with a count of one. Jointly, the top ten make up more than 12% of the sample. As regards this clone: The antigen it binds to is not known. No base qualities exist here, and no much larger clone lies one base off it.

CDR1 and CDR2 were assigned from the germline V gene (reference sequence) as PRHDT and FYEKMQ. The CDR3 spans 18 residues, from the cysteine through the phenylalanine. The retained sequence is limited to the CDR3, 54 bases, with the frame set at the first base. For this chain, trimming is 0 bases at the V end and 3 bases at the J end, and the number of junction bases without a gene match is 12. The donors belonged to the validation cohort of around 130 subjects, which was separate from the approximately 700-subject first cohort. The sequence was collected from a woman aged 30 to 39 in good health and CMV-seropositive. Specimen: PBMCs. The rearranged chain carries TRBV13 and TRBJ2-7; TRBD1 matches 9 bases in the middle. The sequenced DNA is TGTGCCAGCAGCTTAGGAAATACCGGGACAGGGTTACGCTACGAGCAGTACTTC. This gives the protein CASSLGNTGTGLRYEQYF. Reference TRBV13 and TRBJ2-7 proteins supply the regions before and after the CDR3; the full variable domain is: AAGVIQSPRHLIKEKRETATLKCYPIPRHDTVYWYQQGPGQDPQFLISFYEKMQSDKGSIPDRFSAQQFSDYHSELNMSSLELGDSALYFCASSLGNTGTGLRYEQYFGPGTRLTVT.